This paragraph reports one TCR beta chain. TCRdb re-analysed the RT-PCR reads in MiXCR, keeping a single row per CDR3 protein. The table lists about 210,000 distinct CDR3 sequences, more than 35% of them singletons. The sample comes from a study of patients and donors after allogeneic stem cell transplantation. The germline CDR1 and CDR2 sequences are KGHSY and FQNENV. The CDR3 loop spans 14 amino acids. V was trimmed by 4 bases and J by 13 bases, leaving 17 bases between them. The TCR comes from a human donor who was either an allogeneic HSCT recipient or a stem cell or donor lymphocyte infusion donor (not recorded which). It is not recorded whose cells these are; they may come from a transplant donor. The source material was blood, either unsorted or a sorted T cell fraction (not recorded which). This chain connects TRBV16 to TRBJ1-6, with TRBD1 as a possible D gene (6 bases). This chain's CDR3 is CASSPGHRGSPLHF. CDR3 nucleotide sequence: TGTGCCAGCAGCCCGGGACACCGAGGTTCGCCCCTCCACTTT.